The 7 T cell receptor beta chains given below trace back to one sample, sequenced in a study of beta chain features in type 1 diabetes. Study results and caveats: When Type 1 diabetes patients were examined, their TCRB CDR3s proved moderately but significantly shorter in all four CD4+ subsets.

These receptors' targets are unknown. Expressed TCRB transcripts were sequenced, since all the RNA that had been isolated was reverse transcribed. The data were produced by immunoSEQ multiplex PCR, yet TCRdb's version contains in-frame clones alone and is incomplete. The data show 500,000 to 650,000 clones, 9.5% to 15% seen once. The sample taken for sequencing was naive CD4+ T cells from blood. Receptors originate from a man aged 25 to 45 with type 1 diabetes.

This clone was seen more than once but under ten times. A junction boundary mismatches the germline segment, possibly from a read error. The chain combines TRBV7-6 with TRBJ2-2; D is perhaps TRBD1 (6 bases). This CDR3 is built from 16 residues. Germline CDR1 and CDR2: SGHVS and FNYEAQ. CDR3 loop: CASSSGTRGPLGELFF. The CDR3, as DNA: TGTGCTAGCAGCTCAGGAACCAGGGGACCACTCGGGGAGCTGTTTTTT.

This clone was observed a few times. Additional DNA sequences in this sample encode the identical CDR3. The J gene is TRBJ2-3, the V gene TRBV20-1, with D tentatively TRBD1 or TRBD2 (5 bases each). V was trimmed by 5 bases and J by 6 bases, leaving 9 bases between them. The CDR3 spans 11 residues. Germline CDR1 reads DFQATT; CDR2 reads SNEGSKA (reference sequence). This CDR3 is CSAQRGDTQYF. The CDR3 DNA reads TGCAGTGCTCAGAGGGGCGATACGCAGTATTTT.

The chain joins TRBV7-9 to TRBJ2-3; TRBD1 matches at 7 bases. The CDR3 sequence is 12 residues long. Germline CDR1 reads SEHNR; CDR2 reads FQNEAQ (reference sequence). The trim removed 6 bases at V and 5 bases at J, leaving 2 bases unmatched. The CDR3 DNA is TGTGCCAGCAGTCCAGGGGGAGATACGCAGTATTTT. It specifies CASSPGGDTQYF. Drawing the rest from reference TRBV7-9 and TRBJ2-3, the complete variable domain is DTGVSQNPRHKITKRGQNVTFRCDPISEHNRLYWYRQTLGQGPEFLTYFQNEAQLEKSRLLSDRFSAERPKGSFSTLEIQRTEQGDSAMYLCASSPGGDTQYFGPGTRLTVL.

This clone was counted between two and nine times. The chain has TRBV9 and TRBJ2-2; D possibly corresponds to TRBD2 (6 bases). CDR1 is SGDLS, CDR2 YYNGEE, per germline. The CDR3 covers 15 residues. V was cut by 3 bases and J by 0 bases, with 9 bases left in between. CDR3 loop: CASSAPGANTGELFF. The CDR3 DNA reads TGTGCCAGCAGCGCCCCGGGGGCGAACACCGGGGAGCTGTTTTTT.

This clone was seen only a few times. Written as DNA, the CDR3 is TGTGCCACCAGAACGGGAACCTACGAGCAGTACTTC. Its protein product is CATRTGTYEQYF. V and J are TRBV7-9 and TRBJ2-7, with TRBD2 as a possible D gene (5 bases). V was pared by 10 bases and J by 2 bases, with 12 bases between. Germline assignment: CDR1 SEHNR and CDR2 FQNEAQ (reference sequence). The CDR3 runs 12 residues.

Only a few counts were recorded for this clone. V is TRBV29-1 and J is TRBJ1-1; 10 nucleotides line up with TRBD1. The CDR3 loop spans 15 amino acids. CDR1 is SQVTM, CDR2 ANQGSEA, per germline. V gave up 4 bases and J gave up 3 bases; unmatched junction bases: 8. CDR3 DNA: TGCAGCGTTGGAGGGACAGGGGTAGTTCACACTGAAGCTTTCTTT. It translates to CSVGGTGVVHTEAFF. The full variable domain, in which reference TRBV29-1 and TRBJ1-1 provide the parts outside the CDR3, is SAVISQKPSRDICQRGTSLTIQCQVDSQVTMMFWYRQQPGQSLTLIATANQGSEATYESGFVIDKFPISRPNLTFSTLTVSNMSPEDSSIYLCSVGGTGVVHTEAFFGQGTRLTVV.

The J gene is TRBJ1-2, the V gene TRBV30; 8 bases fit TRBD1. The CDR3 consists of 14 residues. The ends lost 1 base at V and 8 bases at J; junction bases unmatched: 9. CDR1 is GTSNPN and CDR2 is SVGIG in the germline V gene (reference sequence). DNA of the CDR3: TGTGCCTGGAGTGCCCTGGACAGGGTAAAGGGCTACACCTTC. This encodes CAWSALDRVKGYTF. Full variable domain (missing parts from reference TRBV30 and TRBJ1-2): SQTIHQWPATLVQPVGSPLSLECTVEGTSNPNLYWYRQAAGRGLQLLFYSVGIGQISSEVPQNLSASRPQDRQFILSSKKLLLSDSGFYLCAWSALDRVKGYTFGSGTRLTVV.